This T cell receptor beta chain was observed in a study of shared clonotypes between healthy human individuals. The table came from immunoSEQ multiplex PCR; TCRdb's copy has only in-frame clones and leaves some out. Found here are about 2 million clones, 85% to 95% of them singletons; the top ten hold about 1.1%. Germline lookup yields CDR1 SQVTM and CDR2 ANQGSEA. The CDR3 contains 16 residues. The ends lost 3 bases at V and 5 bases at J; junction bases unmatched: 10. CD45RO-negative cells were positively selected for CCR7, leaving out terminally differentiated effector memory CD45RA+ cells. The sequencing sample was made of naive CD8+ T cells sorted from blood. The V and J genes are TRBV29-1 and TRBJ2-5; TRBD2 aligns across 12 bases. This clonotype originated in a man aged 18 to 30 in good health. The CDR3 DNA reads TGCAGCGTTGAGAGACTAGCGGGAGATCAATGGGAGACCCAGTACTTC. This encodes CSVERLAGDQWETQYF. Full variable domain (outside the CDR3, taken from reference TRBV29-1 and TRBJ2-5): SAVISQKPSRDICQRGTSLTIQCQVDSQVTMMFWYRQQPGQSLTLIATANQGSEATYESGFVIDKFPISRPNLTFSTLTVSNMSPEDSSIYLCSVERLAGDQWETQYFGPGTRLLVL.